Following are 10 T cell receptor beta chains from one sample sequenced in a study of human T cells and chemical hapten exposure. TCRdb processed the RACE reads anew with MiXCR; each CDR3 protein has one entry. This sample carries around 340,000 distinct CDR3 sequences, 6% to 8.5% of them seen once, and the ten largest clones take about 8%. Documented time point: patch test 1, 2 weeks after DPC sensitization. Treatment noted: therapeutic diphenylcyclopropenone sensitization with weekly scalp DPC. Specimen: whole blood, collected in connection with sensitization to the hapten diphenylcyclopropenone (DPC). These TCRs come from a woman younger than 30 with alopecia areata. Some clones in this sample may be carry-over from other donors' samples.

This clonotype was counted between two and nine times. In nucleotides, the CDR3 is TGTGCCAGCAGCGTCGGGACTACCCTCTCCTACAATGAGCAGTTCTTC. Encoded protein: CASSVGTTLSYNEQFF. The rearrangement links TRBV9 to TRBJ2-1; 7 nucleotides agree with TRBD2. This CDR3 is built from 16 residues. Germline V gene lookup returns CDR1 SGDLS and CDR2 YYNGEE. V was clipped by 2 bases and J by 0 bases; unmatched bases: 5.

This clonotype was picked up a small number of times. The chain links TRBV29-1 to TRBJ1-1, with D hard to call. The CDR3 spans 14 residues. Looked up from germline, CDR1 is SQVTM and CDR2 is ANQGSEA. The germline V and J ends were trimmed by 4 bases and 1 base, with 13 bases remaining between them. The DNA of the CDR3 is TGCAGCGTTGTCGGAACCCAAGCGAACACTGAAGCTTTCTTT. Amino acids: CSVVGTQANTEAFF.

This clonotype was observed at least ten times. The rearrangement links TRBV7-2 to TRBJ2-3; tentatively, D is TRBD1 (6 bases). V was clipped by 7 bases and J by 4 bases, with 15 bases between them. The CDR3 is made up of 14 amino acids. Per the germline V gene, CDR1 is SGHTA and CDR2 is FQGNSA. CDR3 amino acids: CASTRDNSADTQYF. CDR3 nucleotide sequence: TGTGCCAGCACCCGGGACAACTCGGCAGATACGCAGTATTTT. Using reference TRBV7-2 and TRBJ2-3 for the parts outside the CDR3, the full variable domain is GAGVSQSPSNKVTEKGKDVELRCDPISGHTALYWYRQSLGQGLEFLIYFQGNSAPDKSGLPSDRFSAERTGGSVSTLTIQRTQQEDSAVYLCASTRDNSADTQYFGPGTRLTVL.

The sample holds many counts of this clonotype. V is TRBV18 and J is TRBJ2-7; D possibly uses TRBD1 or TRBD2 (5 bases each). Germline-derived CDR1 and CDR2 are KGHSH and LQKENI. There are 14 residues in the CDR3. V lost 3 bases to trimming and J lost 2 bases, with 11 bases between them. The CDR3 DNA reads TGTGCCAGCTCACCCGGGACCCTAGCCTACGAGCAGTACTTC. Translating it yields CASSPGTLAYEQYF.

This clonotype was seen at least ten times. This chain connects TRBV7-9 to TRBJ2-6, with a possible D match to TRBD1 (6 bases). The germline gives CDR1 SEHNR, CDR2 FQNEAQ (reference sequence). The CDR3 has 17 residues. Trimming stripped 5 bases from V and 1 base from J, with 15 bases between. The CDR3 coding sequence is TGTGCCAGCAGCACCACGGGACACCGATCTGGGGCCAACGTCCTGACTTTC. This sequence encodes CASSTTGHRSGANVLTF.

The J gene is TRBJ2-1, the V gene TRBV6-2 or TRBV6-3; 7 bases map to TRBD1. Germline V gives CDR1 MNHEY, CDR2 SVGEGT. After removal of 10 bases from V and 7 bases from J, the junction contained 10 bases not matched to a gene. This CDR3 has 13 residues. CDR3 amino acids: CAIYQGVGNEQFF. DNA for the CDR3: TGTGCCATCTATCAGGGGGTGGGTAATGAGCAGTTCTTC.

The sample holds many counts of this clonotype. This sequence joins TRBV7-2 and TRBJ1-2, with 8 nucleotides matching TRBD1. There are 13 residues in the CDR3. Trimming cost V 5 bases and J 5 bases; bases outside gene matches: 4. The germline gives CDR1 SGHTA, CDR2 FQGNSA. This CDR3 reads CASSLRQGYGYTF. The CDR3 bases are TGTGCCAGCAGCCTACGACAGGGGTATGGCTACACCTTC.

This clonotype was detected a few times. This chain joins TRBV10-3 and TRBJ1-5; perhaps TRBD1 as D (5 bases). Germline CDR1 ENHRY, CDR2 SYGVKD. This CDR3 region has 18 residues. The V and J ends lost 6 bases and 2 bases respectively, with 23 bases between them. CDR3 in amino acids: CAISEVDGGSLRNQPQHF. The CDR3 coding sequence is TGTGCCATCAGCGAGGTGGACGGGGGAAGTTTGCGCAATCAGCCCCAGCATTTT.

This clonotype was recorded many times. This chain connects TRBV4-1 to TRBJ2-7; TRBD1 might be the D (5 bases). The germline CDR1 and CDR2 sequences are MGHRA and YSYEKL. This CDR3 has 13 residues. V was clipped by 5 bases and J by 2 bases, with 10 bases between them. The CDR3 here is CASSYRPTYEQYF. In nucleotides, the CDR3 is TGCGCCAGCAGCTACAGGCCTACCTACGAGCAGTACTTC.

This clonotype was counted a few times. The V and J genes are TRBV10-3 and TRBJ1-6; D is ambiguous. CDR3 length equals 14 residues. The V end was cut by 8 bases, the J end by 5 bases, with 13 bases between. Per germline, CDR1 ENHRY and CDR2 SYGVKD. The CDR3 sequence is CAIRPGLNNSPLHF. In nucleotides, the CDR3 is TGTGCCATCCGACCAGGATTGAATAATTCACCCCTCCACTTT.